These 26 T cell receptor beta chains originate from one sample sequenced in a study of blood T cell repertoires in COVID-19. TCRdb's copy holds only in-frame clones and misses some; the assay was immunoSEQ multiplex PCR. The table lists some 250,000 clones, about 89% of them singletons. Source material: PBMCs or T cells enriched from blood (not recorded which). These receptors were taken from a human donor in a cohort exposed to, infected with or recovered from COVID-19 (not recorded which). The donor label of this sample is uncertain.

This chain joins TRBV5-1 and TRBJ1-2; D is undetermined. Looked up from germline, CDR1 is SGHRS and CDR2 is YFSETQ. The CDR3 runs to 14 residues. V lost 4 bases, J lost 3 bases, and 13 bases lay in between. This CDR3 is CASSPAGPYYGYTF. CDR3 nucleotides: TGCGCCAGCAGCCCGGCGGGCCCTTACTATGGCTACACCTTC.

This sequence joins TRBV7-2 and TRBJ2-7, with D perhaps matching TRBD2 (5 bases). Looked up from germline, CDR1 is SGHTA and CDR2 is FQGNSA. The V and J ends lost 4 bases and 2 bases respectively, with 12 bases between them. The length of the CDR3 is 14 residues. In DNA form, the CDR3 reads TGTGCCAGCAGCTCGGCCAGCGGCCCCTACGAGCAGTACTTC. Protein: CASSSASGPYEQYF.

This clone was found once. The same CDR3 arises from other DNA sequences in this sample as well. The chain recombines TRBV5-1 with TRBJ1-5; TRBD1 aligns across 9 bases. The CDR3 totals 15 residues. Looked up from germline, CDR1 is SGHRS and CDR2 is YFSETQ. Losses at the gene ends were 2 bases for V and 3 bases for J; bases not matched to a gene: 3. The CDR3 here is CASSLQGANNQPQHF. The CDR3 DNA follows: TGCGCCAGCAGCTTACAGGGGGCCAACAATCAGCCCCAGCATTTT.

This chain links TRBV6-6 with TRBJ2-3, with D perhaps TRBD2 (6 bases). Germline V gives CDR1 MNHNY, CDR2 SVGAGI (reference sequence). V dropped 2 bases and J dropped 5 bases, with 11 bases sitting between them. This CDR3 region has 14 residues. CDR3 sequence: CASSYPGGIDTQYF. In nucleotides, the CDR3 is TGTGCCAGCAGTTACCCCGGGGGTATAGATACGCAGTATTTT.

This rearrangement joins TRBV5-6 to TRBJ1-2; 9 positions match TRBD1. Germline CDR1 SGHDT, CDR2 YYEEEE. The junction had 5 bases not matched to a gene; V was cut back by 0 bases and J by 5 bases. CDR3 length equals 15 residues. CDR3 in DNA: TGTGCCAGCAGCTTGGATGTGACAGGGGGATATGGCTACACCTTC. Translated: CASSLDVTGGYGYTF.

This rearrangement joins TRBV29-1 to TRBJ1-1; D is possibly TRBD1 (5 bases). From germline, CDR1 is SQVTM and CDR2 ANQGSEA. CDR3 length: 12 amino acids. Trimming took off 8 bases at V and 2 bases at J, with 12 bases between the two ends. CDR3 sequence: CSSGGTNTEAFF. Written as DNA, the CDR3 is TGCAGCTCCGGAGGGACCAACACTGAAGCTTTCTTT.

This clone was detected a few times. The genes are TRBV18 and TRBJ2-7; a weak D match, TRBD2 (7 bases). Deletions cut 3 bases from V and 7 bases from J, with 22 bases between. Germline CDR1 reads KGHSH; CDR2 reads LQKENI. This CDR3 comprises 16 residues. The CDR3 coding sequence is TGTGCCAGCTCACCGAGTCTAAGGGGGGGCATGAGTGAGCAGTACTTC. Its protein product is CASSPSLRGGMSEQYF.

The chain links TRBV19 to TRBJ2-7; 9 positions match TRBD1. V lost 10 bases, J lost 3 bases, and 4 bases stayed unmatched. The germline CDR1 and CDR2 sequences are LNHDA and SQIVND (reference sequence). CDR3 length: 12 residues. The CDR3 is CATGTGYYEQYF. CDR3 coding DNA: TGTGCCACCGGGACAGGGTACTACGAGCAGTACTTC.

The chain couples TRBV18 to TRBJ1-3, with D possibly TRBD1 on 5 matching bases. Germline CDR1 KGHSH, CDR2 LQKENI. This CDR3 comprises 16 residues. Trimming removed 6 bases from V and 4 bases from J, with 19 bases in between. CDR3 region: CASSPVGNTGGNTIYF. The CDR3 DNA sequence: TGTGCCAGCTCTCCCGTGGGGAACACAGGAGGAAACACCATATATTTT.

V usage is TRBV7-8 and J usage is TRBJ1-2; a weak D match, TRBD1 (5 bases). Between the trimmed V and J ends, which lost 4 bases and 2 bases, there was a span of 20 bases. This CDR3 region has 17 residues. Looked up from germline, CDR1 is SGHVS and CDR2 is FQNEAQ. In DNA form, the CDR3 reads TGTGCCAGCAGCTCGCTTTCGCAGGGTGGTCTCAACTATGGCTACACCTTC. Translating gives CASSSLSQGGLNYGYTF.

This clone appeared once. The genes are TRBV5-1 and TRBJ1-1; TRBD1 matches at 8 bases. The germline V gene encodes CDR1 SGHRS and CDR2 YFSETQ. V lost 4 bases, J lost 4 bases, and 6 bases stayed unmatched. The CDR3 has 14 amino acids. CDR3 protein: CASSIQGAFTEAFF. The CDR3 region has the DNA TGCGCCAGCAGCATCCAGGGGGCTTTCACTGAAGCTTTCTTT.

The CDR3 nucleotides read TGTGCCAGCAGGCAGGGGGGCCCGAAGGGCGAGCAGTACTTC. It is translated as CASRQGGPKGEQYF. The chain carries TRBV5-4 and TRBJ2-7; TRBD1 is a possible D gene (7 bases). Germline lookup yields CDR1 SGHNT and CDR2 YYREEE (reference sequence). This CDR3 is 14 amino acids long. Between the trimmed V and J ends, which lost 5 bases and 6 bases, there was a span of 18 bases.

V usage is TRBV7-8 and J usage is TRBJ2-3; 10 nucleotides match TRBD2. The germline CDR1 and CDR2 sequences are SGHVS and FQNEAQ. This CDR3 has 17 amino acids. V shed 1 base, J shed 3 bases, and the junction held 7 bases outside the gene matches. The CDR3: CASSLVARGLATDTQYF. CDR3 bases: TGTGCCAGCAGCTTAGTGGCGAGGGGACTAGCGACAGATACGCAGTATTTT.

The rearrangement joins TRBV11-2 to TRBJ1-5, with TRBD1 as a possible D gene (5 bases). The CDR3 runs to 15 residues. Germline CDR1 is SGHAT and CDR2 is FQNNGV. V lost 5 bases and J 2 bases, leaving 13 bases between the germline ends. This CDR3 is CASSPPGVGNQPQHF. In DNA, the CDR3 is TGTGCCAGCAGCCCCCCGGGGGTCGGCAATCAGCCCCAGCATTTT.

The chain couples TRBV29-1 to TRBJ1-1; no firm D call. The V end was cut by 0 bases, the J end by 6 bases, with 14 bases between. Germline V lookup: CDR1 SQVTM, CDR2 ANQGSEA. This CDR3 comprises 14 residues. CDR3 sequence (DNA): TGCAGCGTTGAAGATTTAGGAGGACTCTCTGAAGCTTTCTTT. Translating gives CSVEDLGGLSEAFF.

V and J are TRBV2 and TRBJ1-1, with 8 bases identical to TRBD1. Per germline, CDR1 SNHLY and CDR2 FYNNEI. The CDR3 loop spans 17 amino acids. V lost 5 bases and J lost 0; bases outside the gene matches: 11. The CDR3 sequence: CASSQPRTGSLNTEAFF. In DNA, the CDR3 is TGTGCCAGCAGTCAACCAAGGACAGGGAGCTTGAACACTGAAGCTTTCTTT.

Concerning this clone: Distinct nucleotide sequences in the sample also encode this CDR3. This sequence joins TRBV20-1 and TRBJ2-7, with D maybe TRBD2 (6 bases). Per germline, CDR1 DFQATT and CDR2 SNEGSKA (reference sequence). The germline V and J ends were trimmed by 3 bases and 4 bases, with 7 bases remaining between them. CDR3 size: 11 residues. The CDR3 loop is CSASGGYEQYF. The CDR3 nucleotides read TGCAGTGCTAGCGGGGGTTACGAGCAGTACTTC.

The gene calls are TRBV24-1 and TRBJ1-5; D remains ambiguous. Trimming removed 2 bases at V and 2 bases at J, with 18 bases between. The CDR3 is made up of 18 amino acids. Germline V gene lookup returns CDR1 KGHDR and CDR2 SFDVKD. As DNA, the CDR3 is TGTGCCACCAGTGATTCCGGGATTGGAATGTTTGGCAATCAGCCCCAGCATTTT. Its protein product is CATSDSGIGMFGNQPQHF.

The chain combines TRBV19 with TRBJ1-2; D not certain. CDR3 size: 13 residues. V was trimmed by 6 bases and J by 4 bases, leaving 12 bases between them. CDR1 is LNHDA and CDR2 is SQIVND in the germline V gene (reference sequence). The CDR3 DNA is TGTGCCAGTAGCCCTACAGTCTTCTATGGCTACACCTTC. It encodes CASSPTVFYGYTF.

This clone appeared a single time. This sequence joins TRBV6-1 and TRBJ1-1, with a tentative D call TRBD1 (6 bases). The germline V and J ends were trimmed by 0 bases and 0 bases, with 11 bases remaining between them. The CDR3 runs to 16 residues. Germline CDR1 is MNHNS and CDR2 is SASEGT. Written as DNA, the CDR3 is TGTGCCAGCAGTGAAGCGCTAGGGGGAATGAACACTGAAGCTTTCTTT. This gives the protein CASSEALGGMNTEAFF.

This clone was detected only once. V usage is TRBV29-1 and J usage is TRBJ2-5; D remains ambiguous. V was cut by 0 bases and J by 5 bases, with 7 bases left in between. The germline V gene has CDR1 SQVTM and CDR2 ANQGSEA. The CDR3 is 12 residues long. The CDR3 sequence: CSVEESMETQYF. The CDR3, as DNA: TGCAGCGTTGAAGAGTCTATGGAGACCCAGTACTTC. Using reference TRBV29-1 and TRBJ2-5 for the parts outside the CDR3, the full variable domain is SAVISQKPSRDICQRGTSLTIQCQVDSQVTMMFWYRQQPGQSLTLIATANQGSEATYESGFVIDKFPISRPNLTFSTLTVSNMSPEDSSIYLCSVEESMETQYFGPGTRLLVL.

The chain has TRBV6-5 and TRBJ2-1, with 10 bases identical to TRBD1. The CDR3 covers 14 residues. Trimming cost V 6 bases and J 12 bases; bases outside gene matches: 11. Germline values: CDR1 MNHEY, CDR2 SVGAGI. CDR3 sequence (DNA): TGTGCCAGCAGGGCCGGGACAGGGGTACAAGGGCAGTTCTTC. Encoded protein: CASRAGTGVQGQFF.

The CDR3 sequence is CASSRRTGGVLGQEKLFF. In DNA form, the CDR3 reads TGTGCCAGCAGCCGACGGACAGGGGGAGTATTGGGTCAAGAAAAACTGTTTTTT. The J gene is TRBJ1-4, the V gene TRBV13; 10 bases line up with TRBD1. This CDR3 spans 18 amino acids. In germline, CDR1 is PRHDT, CDR2 FYEKMQ (reference sequence). The ends lost 5 bases at V and 8 bases at J; junction bases unmatched: 17.

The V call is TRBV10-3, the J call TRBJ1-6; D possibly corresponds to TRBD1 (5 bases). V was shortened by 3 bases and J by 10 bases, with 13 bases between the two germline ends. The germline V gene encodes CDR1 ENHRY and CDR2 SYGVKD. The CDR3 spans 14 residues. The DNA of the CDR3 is TGTGCCATCAGTGACCAGGGATCAACGTCACCCCTCCACTTT. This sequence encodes CAISDQGSTSPLHF.

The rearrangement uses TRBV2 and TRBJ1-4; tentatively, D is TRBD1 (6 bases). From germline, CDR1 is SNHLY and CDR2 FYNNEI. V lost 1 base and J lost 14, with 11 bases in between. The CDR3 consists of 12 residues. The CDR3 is CASSEDRERLFF. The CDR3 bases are TGTGCCAGCAGTGAAGACAGGGAAAGGCTGTTTTTT. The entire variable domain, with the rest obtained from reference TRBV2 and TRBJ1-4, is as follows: EPEVTQTPSHQVTQMGQEVILRCVPISNHLYFYWYRQILGQKVEFLVSFYNNEISEKSEIFDDQFSVERPDGSNFTLKIRSTKLEDSAMYFCASSEDRERLFFGSGTQLSVL.

The CDR3 DNA reads TGTGCCAGTAGTCTCCAGGGTGACGCGGGGCATCAGCCCCAGCATTTT. Translating it yields CASSLQGDAGHQPQHF. V and J are TRBV19 and TRBJ1-5, with a weak D call TRBD1 (5 bases). This CDR3 spans 16 amino acids. V lost 5 bases to trimming and J lost 5 bases, with 19 bases between them. CDR1 is LNHDA, CDR2 SQIVND, per germline (reference sequence).